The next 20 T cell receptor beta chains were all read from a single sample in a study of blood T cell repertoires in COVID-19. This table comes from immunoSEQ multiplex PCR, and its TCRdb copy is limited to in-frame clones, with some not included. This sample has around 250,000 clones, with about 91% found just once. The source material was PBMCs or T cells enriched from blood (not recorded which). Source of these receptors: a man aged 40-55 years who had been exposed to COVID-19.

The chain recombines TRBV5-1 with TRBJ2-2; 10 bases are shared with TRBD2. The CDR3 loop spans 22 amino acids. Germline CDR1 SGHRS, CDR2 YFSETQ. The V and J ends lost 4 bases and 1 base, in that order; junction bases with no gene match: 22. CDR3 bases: TGCGCCAGCAGCCAACGCCCCCAGGAGAGGAGCGGGAGGGCCGTGAACACCGGGGAGCTGTTTTTT. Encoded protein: CASSQRPQERSGRAVNTGELFF.

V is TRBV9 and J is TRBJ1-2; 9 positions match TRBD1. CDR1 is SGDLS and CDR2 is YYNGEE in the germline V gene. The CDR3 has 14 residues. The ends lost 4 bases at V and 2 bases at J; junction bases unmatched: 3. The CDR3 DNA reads TGTGCCAGCAGCCCCGGGACAGGGAACTATGGCTACACCTTC. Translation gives CASSPGTGNYGYTF.

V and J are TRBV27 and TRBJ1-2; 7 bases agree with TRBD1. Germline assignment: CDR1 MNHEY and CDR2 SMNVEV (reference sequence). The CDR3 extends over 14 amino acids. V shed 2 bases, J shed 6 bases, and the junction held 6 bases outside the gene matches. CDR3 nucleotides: TGTGCCAGCAGTTTAATAGGGGGCATCGATGGCTACACCTTC. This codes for CASSLIGGIDGYTF.

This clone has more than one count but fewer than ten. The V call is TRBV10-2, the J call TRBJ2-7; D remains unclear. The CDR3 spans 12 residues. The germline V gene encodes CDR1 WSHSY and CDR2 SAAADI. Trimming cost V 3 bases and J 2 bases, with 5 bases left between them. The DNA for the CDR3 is TGCGCCAGCAGTGACAGAACCTACGAGCAGTACTTC. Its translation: CASSDRTYEQYF.

The CDR3 reads CASSIGRTGYNQPQHF. The CDR3 bases are TGTGCCAGTAGTATAGGGAGGACAGGGTACAATCAGCCCCAGCATTTT. The chain recombines TRBV19 with TRBJ1-5; 8 nucleotides match TRBD1. The CDR3 loop spans 16 amino acids. V lost 1 base to trimming and J lost 3 bases; unmatched junction nucleotides: 5. Germline V gene data show CDR1 as LNHDA and CDR2 as SQIVND (reference sequence).

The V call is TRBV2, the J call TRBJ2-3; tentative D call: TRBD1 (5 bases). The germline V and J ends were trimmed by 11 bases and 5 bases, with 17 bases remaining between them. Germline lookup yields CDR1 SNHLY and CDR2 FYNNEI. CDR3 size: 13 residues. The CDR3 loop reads CASSRGMEDTQYF. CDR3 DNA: TGTGCCTCATCAAGGGGTATGGAAGATACGCAGTATTTT.

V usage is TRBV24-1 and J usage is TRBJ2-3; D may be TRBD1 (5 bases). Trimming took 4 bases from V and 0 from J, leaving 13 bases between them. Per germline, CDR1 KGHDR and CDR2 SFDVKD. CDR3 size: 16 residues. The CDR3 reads CATSDSTVPSTDTQYF. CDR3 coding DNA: TGTGCCACCAGTGACTCGACAGTCCCCAGCACAGATACGCAGTATTTT.

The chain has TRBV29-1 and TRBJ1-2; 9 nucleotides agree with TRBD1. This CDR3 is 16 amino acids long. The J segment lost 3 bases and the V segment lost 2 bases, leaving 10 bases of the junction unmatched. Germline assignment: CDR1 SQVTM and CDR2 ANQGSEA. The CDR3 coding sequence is TGCAGCGTTGAATGGATGGAGGACAGGGGAGACTATGGCTACACCTTC. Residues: CSVEWMEDRGDYGYTF.

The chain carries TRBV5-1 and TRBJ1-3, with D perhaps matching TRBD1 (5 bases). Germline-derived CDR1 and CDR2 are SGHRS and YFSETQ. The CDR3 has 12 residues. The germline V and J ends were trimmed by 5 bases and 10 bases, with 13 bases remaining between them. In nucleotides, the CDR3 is TGCGCCAGCAGATTTGACAGCGATACCATATATTTT. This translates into CASRFDSDTIYF.

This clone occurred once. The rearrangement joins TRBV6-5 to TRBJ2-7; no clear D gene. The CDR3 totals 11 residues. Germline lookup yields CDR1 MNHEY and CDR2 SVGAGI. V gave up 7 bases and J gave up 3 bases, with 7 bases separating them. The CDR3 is CASKQNYEQYF. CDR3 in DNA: TGTGCCAGCAAACAAAACTACGAGCAGTACTTC.

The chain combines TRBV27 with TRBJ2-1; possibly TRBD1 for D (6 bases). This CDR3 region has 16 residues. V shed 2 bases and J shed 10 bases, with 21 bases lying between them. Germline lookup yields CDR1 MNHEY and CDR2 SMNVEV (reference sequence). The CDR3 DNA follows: TGTGCCAGCAGTTTAGACTACAGGGCAAGGAGAGGAGAGCAGTTCTTC. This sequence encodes CASSLDYRARRGEQFF.

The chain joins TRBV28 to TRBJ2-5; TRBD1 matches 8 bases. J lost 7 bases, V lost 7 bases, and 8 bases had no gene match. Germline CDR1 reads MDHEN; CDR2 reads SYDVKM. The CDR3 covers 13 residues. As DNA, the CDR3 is TGTGCCAGCATAAAGACAGGGGTGAGGACCCAGTACTTC. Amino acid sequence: CASIKTGVRTQYF.

The CDR3 region has the DNA TGTGCCAGCAGCCGACAAGGAGGGGAGCAGTACTTC. This sequence encodes CASSRQGGEQYF. The chain has TRBV5-6 and TRBJ2-7, with D perhaps matching TRBD2 (6 bases). Trimming shortened V by 4 bases and J by 7 bases, and 12 bases separated the two germline ends. The germline V gene encodes CDR1 SGHDT and CDR2 YYEEEE. CDR3 length equals 12 residues. The whole variable domain, remainder taken from reference TRBV5-6 and TRBJ2-7, is DAGVTQSPTHLIKTRGQQVTLRCSPKSGHDTVSWYQQALGQGPQFIFQYYEEEERQRGNFPDRFSGHQFPNYSSELNVNALLLGDSALYLCASSRQGGEQYFGPGTRLTVT.

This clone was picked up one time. DNA for the CDR3: TGTGCCAGCAGCTCTACTACACAGGGGCTGAACACTGAAGCTTTCTTT. It is translated as CASSSTTQGLNTEAFF. The rearrangement links TRBV7-3 to TRBJ1-1; TRBD1 matches at 7 bases. J lost 0 bases, V lost 4 bases, and 8 bases had no gene match. This CDR3 contains 16 residues. Germline assignment: CDR1 SGHTA and CDR2 FQGTGA.

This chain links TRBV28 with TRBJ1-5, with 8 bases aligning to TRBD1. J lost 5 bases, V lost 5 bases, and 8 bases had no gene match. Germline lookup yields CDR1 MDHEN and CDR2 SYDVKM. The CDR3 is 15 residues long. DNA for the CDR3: TGTGCCAGCAGTATCCCCGACAGGGGAGATCAGCCCCAGCATTTT. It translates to CASSIPDRGDQPQHF.

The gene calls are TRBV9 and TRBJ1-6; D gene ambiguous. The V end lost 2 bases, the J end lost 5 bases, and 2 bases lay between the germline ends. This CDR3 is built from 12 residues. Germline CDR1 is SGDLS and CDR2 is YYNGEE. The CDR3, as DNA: TGTGCCAGCAGCGTCGATAATTCACCCCTCCACTTT. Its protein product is CASSVDNSPLHF.

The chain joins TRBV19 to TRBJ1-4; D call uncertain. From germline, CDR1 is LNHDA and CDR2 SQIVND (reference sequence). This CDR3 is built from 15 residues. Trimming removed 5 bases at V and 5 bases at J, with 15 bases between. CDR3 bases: TGTGCCAGTAGTCCGAGGGAGGGAGGGAATGAAAAACTGTTTTTT. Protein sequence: CASSPREGGNEKLFF.

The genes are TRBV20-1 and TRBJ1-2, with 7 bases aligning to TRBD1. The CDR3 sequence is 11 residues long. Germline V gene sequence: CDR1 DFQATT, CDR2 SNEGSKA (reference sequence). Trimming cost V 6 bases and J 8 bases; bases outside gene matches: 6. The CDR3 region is CSARQGRGYTF. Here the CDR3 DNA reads TGCAGTGCCCGACAGGGACGCGGCTACACCTTC.

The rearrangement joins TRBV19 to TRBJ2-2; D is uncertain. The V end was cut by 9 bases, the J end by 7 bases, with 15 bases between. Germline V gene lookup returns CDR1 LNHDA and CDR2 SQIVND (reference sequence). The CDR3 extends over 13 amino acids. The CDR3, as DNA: TGTGCCAGCCCCCGAAAAGAGCACGGGGAGCTGTTTTTT. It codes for CASPRKEHGELFF.

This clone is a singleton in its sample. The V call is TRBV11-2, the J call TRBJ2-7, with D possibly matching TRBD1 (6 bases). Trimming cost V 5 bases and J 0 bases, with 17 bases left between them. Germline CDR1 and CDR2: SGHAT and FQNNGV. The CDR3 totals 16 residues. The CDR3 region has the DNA TGTGCCAGCAGCCGCCACGGGACAACCTTCTCCTACGAGCAGTACTTC. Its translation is CASSRHGTTFSYEQYF. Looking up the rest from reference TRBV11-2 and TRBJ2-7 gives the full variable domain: EAGVAQSPRYKIIEKRQSVAFWCNPISGHATLYWYQQILGQGPKLLIQFQNNGVVDDSQLPKDRFSAERLKGVDSTLKIQPAKLEDSAVYLCASSRHGTTFSYEQYFGPGTRLTVT.